A single T cell receptor beta chain is shown here with its context. The data were taken from a study of blood T cell repertoires in COVID-19. Study-level background: Sample material is recorded as cDNA or gDNA derived from T cells, B-cell-depleted T cells, or PBMCs.

Using immunoSEQ multiplex PCR, the repertoire was profiled, and TCRdb retains in-frame clones only, with some absent. The sample lists over 100,000 clones, 70% to 90% occurring once. Germline CDR1 and CDR2: SGHTA and FQGNSA. This CDR3 is built from 15 residues. With 2 bases clipped from V and 7 bases from J, the junction kept 2 bases outside the gene matches. Source material: peripheral blood. The source of this sequence is a woman in her sixties or seventies with acute or convalescent COVID-19. The chain employs TRBV7-2 and TRBJ2-2, with 12 bases fitting TRBD2. The CDR3, as DNA: TGTGCCAGCAGCTTAAGACTAGCGGGGGTCGGGGAGCTGTTTTTT. It specifies CASSLRLAGVGELFF.